The T cell receptor (beta chain) described here comes from a study of human T cells and chemical hapten exposure. Across the whole study: The scalp of each patient received a weekly diphenylcyclopropenone dose for the full roughly 24-week study.

The time point here: patch test 2, 6 weeks after DPC sensitization. Treatment noted: therapeutic diphenylcyclopropenone sensitization with weekly scalp DPC. It was unfractionated whole blood from which total RNA was extracted. Notes on the study in general: DPC sensitization did not alter TCRs above 1 in 1000 frequency.

Individual cDNA molecules had unique molecular identifiers attached to them by the library. Via MiXCR, TCRdb re-called the RACE reads, giving one row per CDR3 protein. The profile shows 65,000 to 95,000 distinct CDR3 sequences, about 6.3% of them singletons. This clonotype occurred many times. The antigen is undetermined. CDR3 size: 11 residues. Trimming took off 6 bases at V and 8 bases at J, with 13 bases between the two ends. Per germline, CDR1 DFQATT and CDR2 SNEGSKA (reference sequence). The clonotype was recovered from a woman aged 25-40 years with alopecia areata. Some clones in this sample may be carry-over from other donors' samples. Sequences were derived from whole blood, sampled in connection with sensitization to the hapten diphenylcyclopropenone (DPC). The chain uses TRBV20-1 and TRBJ1-2; D possibly corresponds to TRBD1 (6 bases). CDR3 in amino acids: CSAPDGGGYTF. For the CDR3, the DNA is TGCAGTGCCCCGGACGGGGGCGGCTACACCTTC.